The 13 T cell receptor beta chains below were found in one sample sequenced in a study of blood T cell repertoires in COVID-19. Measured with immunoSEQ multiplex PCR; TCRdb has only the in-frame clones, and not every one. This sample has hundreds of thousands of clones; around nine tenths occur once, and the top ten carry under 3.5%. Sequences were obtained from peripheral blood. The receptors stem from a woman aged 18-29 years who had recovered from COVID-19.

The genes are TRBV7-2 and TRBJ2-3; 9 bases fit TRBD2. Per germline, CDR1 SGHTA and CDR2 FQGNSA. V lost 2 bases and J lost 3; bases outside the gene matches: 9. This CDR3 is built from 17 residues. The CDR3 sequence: CASSLTSAGGITDTQYF. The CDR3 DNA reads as TGTGCCAGCAGCTTAACTTCAGCGGGAGGTATTACAGATACGCAGTATTTT.

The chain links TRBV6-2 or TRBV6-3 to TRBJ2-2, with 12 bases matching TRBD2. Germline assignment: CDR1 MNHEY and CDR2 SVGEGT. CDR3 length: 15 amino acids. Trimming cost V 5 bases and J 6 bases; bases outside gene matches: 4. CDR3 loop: CASSGGLAGPGELFF. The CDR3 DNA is TGTGCCAGCAGTGGCGGACTAGCGGGACCCGGGGAGCTGTTTTTT.

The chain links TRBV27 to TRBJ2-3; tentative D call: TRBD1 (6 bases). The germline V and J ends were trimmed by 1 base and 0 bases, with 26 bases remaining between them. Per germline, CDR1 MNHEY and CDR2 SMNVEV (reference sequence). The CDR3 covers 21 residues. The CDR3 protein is CASSLFSRIDRNSPSTDTQYF. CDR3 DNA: TGTGCCAGCAGTTTATTCTCCCGCATCGACAGGAACTCACCTAGCACAGATACGCAGTATTTT.

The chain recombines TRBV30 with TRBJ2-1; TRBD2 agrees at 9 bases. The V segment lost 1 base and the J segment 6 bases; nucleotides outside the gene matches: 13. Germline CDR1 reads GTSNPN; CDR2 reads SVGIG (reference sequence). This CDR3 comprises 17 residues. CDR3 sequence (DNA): TGTGCCTGGAGTGCCACCCCGCCTAGCGGGGTCCCCAATGAGCAGTTCTTC. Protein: CAWSATPPSGVPNEQFF.

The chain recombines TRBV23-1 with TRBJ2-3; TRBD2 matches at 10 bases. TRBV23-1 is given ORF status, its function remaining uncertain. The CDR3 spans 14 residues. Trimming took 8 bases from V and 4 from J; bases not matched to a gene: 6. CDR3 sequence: CASYLAGEADTQYF. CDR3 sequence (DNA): TGCGCCAGCTACCTAGCGGGAGAGGCAGATACGCAGTATTTT.

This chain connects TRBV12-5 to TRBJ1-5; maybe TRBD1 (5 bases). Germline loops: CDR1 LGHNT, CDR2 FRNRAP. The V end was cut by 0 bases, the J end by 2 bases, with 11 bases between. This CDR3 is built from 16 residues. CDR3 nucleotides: TGTGCTAGTGGTTTGGTGGCAGGGTGGGGCAATCAGCCCCAGCATTTT. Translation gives CASGLVAGWGNQPQHF.

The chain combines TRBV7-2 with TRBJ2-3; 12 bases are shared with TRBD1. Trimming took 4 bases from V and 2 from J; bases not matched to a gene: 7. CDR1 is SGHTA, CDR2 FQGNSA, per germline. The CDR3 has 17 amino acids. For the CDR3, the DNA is TGTGCCAGCAGCTCCGGGACAGGGGGCTCACTCACAGATACGCAGTATTTT. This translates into CASSSGTGGSLTDTQYF.

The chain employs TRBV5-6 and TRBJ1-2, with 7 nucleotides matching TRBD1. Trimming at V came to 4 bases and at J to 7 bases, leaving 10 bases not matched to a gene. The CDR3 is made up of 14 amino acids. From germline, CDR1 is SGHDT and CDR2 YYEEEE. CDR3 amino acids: CASSPIGGAFGYTF. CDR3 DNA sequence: TGTGCCAGCAGCCCCATAGGGGGCGCGTTTGGCTACACCTTC.

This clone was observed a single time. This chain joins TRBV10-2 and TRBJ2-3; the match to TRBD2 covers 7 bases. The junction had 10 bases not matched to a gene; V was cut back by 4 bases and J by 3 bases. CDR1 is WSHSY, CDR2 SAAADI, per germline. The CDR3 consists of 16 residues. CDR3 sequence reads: CASSGRGAGNTDTQYF. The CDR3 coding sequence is TGCGCCAGCAGTGGGAGGGGAGCGGGAAATACAGATACGCAGTATTTT.

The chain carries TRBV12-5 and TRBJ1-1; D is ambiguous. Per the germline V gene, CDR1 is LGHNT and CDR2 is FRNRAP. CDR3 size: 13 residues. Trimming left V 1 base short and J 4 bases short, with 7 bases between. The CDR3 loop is CASGLEEGTEAFF. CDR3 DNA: TGTGCTAGTGGTTTGGAAGAGGGCACTGAAGCTTTCTTT.

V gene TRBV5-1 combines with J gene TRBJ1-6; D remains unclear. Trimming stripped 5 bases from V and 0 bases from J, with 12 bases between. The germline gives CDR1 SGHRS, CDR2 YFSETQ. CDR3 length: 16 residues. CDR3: CASSSTTSSYNSPLHF. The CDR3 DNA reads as TGCGCCAGCAGTTCGACAACGAGCTCCTATAATTCACCCCTCCACTTT.

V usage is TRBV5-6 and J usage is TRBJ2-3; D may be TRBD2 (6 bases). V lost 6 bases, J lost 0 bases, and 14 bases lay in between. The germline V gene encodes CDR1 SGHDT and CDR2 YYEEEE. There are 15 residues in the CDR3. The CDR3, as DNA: TGTGCCAGCATCACCACCGGGGGTAGCACAGATACGCAGTATTTT. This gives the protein CASITTGGSTDTQYF.

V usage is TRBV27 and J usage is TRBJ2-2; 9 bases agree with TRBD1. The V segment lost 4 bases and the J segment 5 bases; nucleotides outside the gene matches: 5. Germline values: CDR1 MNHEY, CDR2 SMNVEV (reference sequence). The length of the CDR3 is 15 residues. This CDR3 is CASSSTGGRTGELFF. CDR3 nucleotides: TGTGCCAGCAGTTCCACAGGGGGCCGGACCGGGGAGCTGTTTTTT.